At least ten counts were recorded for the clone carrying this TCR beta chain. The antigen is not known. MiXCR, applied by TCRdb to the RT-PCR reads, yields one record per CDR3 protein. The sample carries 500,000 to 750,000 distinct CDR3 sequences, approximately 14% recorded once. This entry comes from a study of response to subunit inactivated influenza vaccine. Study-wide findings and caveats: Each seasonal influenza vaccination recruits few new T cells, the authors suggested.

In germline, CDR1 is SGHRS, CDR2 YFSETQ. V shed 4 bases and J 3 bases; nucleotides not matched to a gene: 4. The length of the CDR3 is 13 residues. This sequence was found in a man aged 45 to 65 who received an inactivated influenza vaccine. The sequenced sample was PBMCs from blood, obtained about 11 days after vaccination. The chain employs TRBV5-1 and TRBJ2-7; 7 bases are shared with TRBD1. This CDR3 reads CASSAGTDYEQYF. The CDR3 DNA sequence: TGCGCCAGCAGCGCCGGGACAGACTACGAGCAGTACTTC.